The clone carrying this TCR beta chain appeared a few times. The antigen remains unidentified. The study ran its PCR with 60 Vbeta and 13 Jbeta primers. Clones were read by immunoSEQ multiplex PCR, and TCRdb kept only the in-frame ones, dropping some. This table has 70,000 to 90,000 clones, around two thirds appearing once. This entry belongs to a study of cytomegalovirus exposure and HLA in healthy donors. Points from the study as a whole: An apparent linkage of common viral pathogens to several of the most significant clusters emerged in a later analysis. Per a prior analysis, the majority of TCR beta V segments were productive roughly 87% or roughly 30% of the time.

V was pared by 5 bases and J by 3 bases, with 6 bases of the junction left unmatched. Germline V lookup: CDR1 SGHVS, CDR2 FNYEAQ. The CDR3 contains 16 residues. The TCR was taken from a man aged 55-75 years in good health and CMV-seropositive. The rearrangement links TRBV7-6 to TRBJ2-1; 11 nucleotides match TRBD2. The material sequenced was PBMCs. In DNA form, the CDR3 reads TGTGCCAGCAGCGAGCTAGCGGGAGGCATCTACAATGAGCAGTTCTTC. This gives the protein CASSELAGGIYNEQFF.